This TCR beta chain was retrieved from a study of T-cell reconstitution after alpha-beta-depleted transplantation in children listed by TCRdb under 2016. About the full investigation: Using TCR repertoire profiling, the study followed T-cell immune reconstitution in a quantitative way in children after TCRalphabeta/CD19-depleted allogeneic hematopoietic cell transplantation.

To prepare the library, PCR was applied. Sequencing was carried out with an Illumina HiSeq 2500. TCR libraries were prepared with molecular barcoding, using unique molecular identifiers to normalize TCRbeta repertoire quantification. The public reads were run again by TCRdb, first through fastp at Q25 and then through MiXCR, and only productive beta chains were kept. Rows with one shared CDR3 protein collapse into an entry with the most common genes and DNA. This sample lists under 450,000 distinct CDR3 sequences; 13% were detected once. The ten top clones hold over 3.5% of the sample. This clonotype came up many times. Which antigen it targets is not known. No base-level quality is on record; no much larger clone is a single base apart. The CDR3 sequence holds 11 residues, the cysteine and phenylalanine included. Kept here is only the CDR3 DNA, which spans 33 bases and is read in frame from base 1. The V end loses 6 bases and the J end loses 10 bases, and a stretch of 10 bases separates them.

This sequence was found in a human donor who donated a stem cell graft to a child with Fanconi anemia. The sample in question was PBMCs, obtained from the stem cell graft. The chain uses TRBV12-3 or TRBV12-4 and TRBJ1-3, with the D gene uncertain. The CDR3 here reads CASSPGPTIYF. The DNA reads as follows: TGTGCCAGCAGCCCCGGTCCAACCATATATTTT.